This TCR beta chain was obtained from a study of T-cell reconstitution after alpha-beta-depleted transplantation in children. Trimming took off 0 bases at V and 2 bases at J, with 11 bases between the two ends. Germline V lookup: CDR1 DFQATT, CDR2 SNEGSKA (reference sequence). The CDR3 is 14 residues long. Unique molecular identifiers tagged the TCRbeta library. Via MiXCR, TCRdb re-called the PCR reads, giving one row per CDR3 protein. The sample carries hundreds of thousands of distinct CDR3 sequences, over 9.5% recorded once. The TCR originated in a boy in the first two years of life with acute myeloid leukemia, due to receive a stem cell transplant. The source was PBMCs, collected before TCRalphabeta/CD19-depleted stem cell transplant. J is TRBJ2-7 and V is TRBV20-1; the D call may be TRBD1 or TRBD2 (5 bases each). The CDR3, as DNA: TGCAGTGCTAGAGACCGGGACCTTACCTACGAGCAGTACTTC. Protein sequence: CSARDRDLTYEQYF.